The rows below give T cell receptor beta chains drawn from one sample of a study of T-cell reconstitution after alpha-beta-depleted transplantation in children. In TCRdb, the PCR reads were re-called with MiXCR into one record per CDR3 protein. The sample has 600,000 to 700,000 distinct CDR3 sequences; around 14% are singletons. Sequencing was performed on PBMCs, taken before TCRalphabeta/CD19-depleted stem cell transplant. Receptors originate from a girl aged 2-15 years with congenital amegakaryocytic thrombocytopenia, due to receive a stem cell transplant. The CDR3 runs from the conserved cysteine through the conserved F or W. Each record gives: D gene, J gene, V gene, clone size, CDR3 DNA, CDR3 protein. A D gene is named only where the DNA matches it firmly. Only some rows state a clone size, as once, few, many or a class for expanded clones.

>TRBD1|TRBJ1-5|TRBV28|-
TGTGCCAGCACTCAGGGGGTTTTTAGCAATCAGCCCCAGCATTTT
CASTQGVFSNQPQHF
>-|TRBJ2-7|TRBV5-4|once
TGTGCCAGCAGCGTCTACAACTCCTACGAGCAGTACTTC
CASSVYNSYEQYF
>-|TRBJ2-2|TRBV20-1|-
TGCAGTGCTAGCATCAGTTCTCACGGGGAGCTGTTTTTT
CSASISSHGELFF
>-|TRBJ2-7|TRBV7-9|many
TGTGCCAGTAGCCTTTGGGACCGCACCTTCTACGAGCAGTACTTC
CASSLWDRTFYEQYF
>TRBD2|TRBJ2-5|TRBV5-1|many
TGCGCCAGCAGCTTGGGCGGGAGCGGTGAGACCCAGTACTTC
CASSLGGSGETQYF
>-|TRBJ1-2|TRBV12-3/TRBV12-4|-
TGTGCCAGCAGTTTAGCACTTTTTTCCTATGGCTACACCTTC
CASSLALFSYGYTF
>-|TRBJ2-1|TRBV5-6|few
TGTGCCAGCAGCTTGACCCGGCGGAATGAGCAGTTCTTC
CASSLTRRNEQFF
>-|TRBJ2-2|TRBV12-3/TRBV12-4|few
TGTGCCAGCAGTTATTTTGACACCGGGGAGCTGTTTTTT
CASSYFDTGELFF
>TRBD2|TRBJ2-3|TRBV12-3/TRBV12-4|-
TGTGCCAGCAGTACGCTAGCGGCAAGCACAGATACGCACTATTTT
CASSTLAASTDTHYF
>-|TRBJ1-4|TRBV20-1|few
TGCAGTGCTAGAGGAAGGGGGTCCGAAAAACTGTTTTTT
CSARGRGSEKLFF
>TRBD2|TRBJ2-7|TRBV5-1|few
TGCGCCAGCAGCTTGGATCTAGCGGGAGGCGAGCAGTACTTC
CASSLDLAGGEQYF
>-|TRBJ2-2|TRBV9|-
TGTGCCAGCAGCGCCCCCCTGTATGCCGGGGAGCTGTTTTTT
CASSAPLYAGELFF
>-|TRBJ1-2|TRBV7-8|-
TGTGCCAGCAGCTTAGCGGCAGGAGACTATTATGGCTACACCTTC
CASSLAAGDYYGYTF
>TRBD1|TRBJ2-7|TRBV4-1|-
TGCGCCAGCAGCCAAGTCGGGACAGGGATATACGAGCAGTACTTC
CASSQVGTGIYEQYF
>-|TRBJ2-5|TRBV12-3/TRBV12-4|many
TGTGCCAGCAGCTCGTGGTCGACAGTTCGCGAGACCCAGTACTTC
CASSSWSTVRETQYF
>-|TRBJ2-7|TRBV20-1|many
TGCAGTGCTAGTATCGGGACCCATCAATACGAGCAGTACTTC
CSASIGTHQYEQYF
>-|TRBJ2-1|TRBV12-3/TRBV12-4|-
TGTGCCAGCAGTATCACTGGGGCGTTCAATGAGCAGTTCTTC
CASSITGAFNEQFF